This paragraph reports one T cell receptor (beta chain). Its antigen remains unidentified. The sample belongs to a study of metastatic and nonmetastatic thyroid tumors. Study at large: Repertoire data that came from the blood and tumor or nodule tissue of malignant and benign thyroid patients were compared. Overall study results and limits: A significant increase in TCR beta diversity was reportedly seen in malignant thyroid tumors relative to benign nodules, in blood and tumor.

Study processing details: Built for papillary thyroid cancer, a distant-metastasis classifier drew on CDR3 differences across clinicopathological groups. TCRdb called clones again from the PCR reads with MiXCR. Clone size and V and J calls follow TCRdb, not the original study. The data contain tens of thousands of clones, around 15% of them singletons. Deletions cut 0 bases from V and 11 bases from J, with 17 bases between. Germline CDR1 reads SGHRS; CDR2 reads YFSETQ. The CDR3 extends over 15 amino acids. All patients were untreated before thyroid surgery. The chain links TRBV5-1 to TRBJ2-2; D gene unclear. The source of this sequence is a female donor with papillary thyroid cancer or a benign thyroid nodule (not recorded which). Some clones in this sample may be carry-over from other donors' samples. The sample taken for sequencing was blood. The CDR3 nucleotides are TGCGCCAGCAGCTTGGTTGTGACAAGTAACGGTGAGCTGTTTTTT. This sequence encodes CASSLVVTSNGELFF.